The rows below give T cell receptor beta chains drawn from one sample of a study of T cell responses to AZD1222 COVID-19 vaccine. Method: immunoSEQ multiplex PCR; TCRdb's copy keeps in-frame clones and lacks some. There are some 100,000 clones in the sample; 80% to 90% occur only once, and 6% to 8.5% lies in the top ten. Here the sequenced sample was peripheral blood, taken 28 days after the second AZD1222 dose. These receptors were collected from an adult who received the AZD1222 COVID-19 vaccine. CDR3s include the opening cysteine and the closing phenylalanine or tryptophan. D genes are given only for firm matches. Rows give clone size only sometimes, using once, few, many, or a class for an expanded clone.

CDR3 DNA: TGCGCCAGCAGCCGCCCAGGACTTTACGAGCAGTACTTC
CDR3 protein: CASSRPGLYEQYF
D gene: -
clone size: -
V gene: TRBV5-1
J gene: TRBJ2-7

CDR3 DNA: TGCGCCAGCCCTACGAACGGGGGGCTCGGTCAGCCCCAGCATTTT
CDR3 protein: CASPTNGGLGQPQHF
D gene: -
clone size: -
V gene: TRBV4-1
J gene: TRBJ1-5

CDR3 DNA: TGTGCCAGCAGTGAAGTAAGGGGGGCTAATGAAAAACTGTTTTTT
CDR3 protein: CASSEVRGANEKLFF
D gene: -
clone size: -
V gene: TRBV6-1
J gene: TRBJ1-4

CDR3 DNA: TGTGCCAGCAGCTTCATTACAGGGAACTATAATTCACCCCTCCACTTT
CDR3 protein: CASSFITGNYNSPLHF
D gene: -
clone size: -
V gene: TRBV5-6
J gene: TRBJ1-6

CDR3 DNA: TGTGCCAGCAGCTTAGATTTTCGGGGCCAGGGCTTT
CDR3 protein: CASSLDFRGQGF
D gene: -
clone size: -
V gene: TRBV7-2
J gene: TRBJ1-1

CDR3 DNA: TGTGCCACCAGTTCGTGGACAGGGCCAGATACGCAGTATTTT
CDR3 protein: CATSSWTGPDTQYF
D gene: TRBD1
clone size: once
V gene: TRBV24-1
J gene: TRBJ2-3

CDR3 DNA: TGTGCCAGCAGCTTAGTGGGACTAGCGGCCGAGGGGTACTTC
CDR3 protein: CASSLVGLAAEGYF
D gene: TRBD2
clone size: -
V gene: TRBV7-2
J gene: TRBJ2-7

CDR3 DNA: TGTGCCAGCAGTTTGCGACCGGCAACCGGGACAGGGGGAAACACCATATATTTT
CDR3 protein: CASSLRPATGTGGNTIYF
D gene: TRBD1
clone size: -
V gene: TRBV27
J gene: TRBJ1-3

CDR3 DNA: TGTGCCAGCAGCAGCTCGCGGACTAGCGGGAGGTCCAAGAGCAGGTACTTC
CDR3 protein: CASSSSRTSGRSKSRYF
D gene: -
clone size: -
V gene: TRBV21-1
J gene: TRBJ2-7

CDR3 DNA: TGTGCCAGCAGGGGCGGGAGGTTCTCCTACGAGCAGTACTTC
CDR3 protein: CASRGGRFSYEQYF
D gene: TRBD2
clone size: once
V gene: TRBV27
J gene: TRBJ2-7

CDR3 DNA: TGTGCCAGCAGCCTGTACCGTCACGGGGAGCTGTTTTTT
CDR3 protein: CASSLYRHGELFF
D gene: -
clone size: -
V gene: TRBV7-2
J gene: TRBJ2-2

CDR3 DNA: TGTGCCAGCAGTGACCTCAGGGGGGCTAATGAAAAACTGTTTTTT
CDR3 protein: CASSDLRGANEKLFF
D gene: TRBD1
clone size: -
V gene: TRBV6-1
J gene: TRBJ1-4

CDR3 DNA: TGCAGCGACCTTAGCGGGGGGGCGGCGGATGAGCAGTTCTTC
CDR3 protein: CSDLSGGAADEQFF
D gene: TRBD2
clone size: -
V gene: TRBV29-1
J gene: TRBJ2-1

CDR3 DNA: TGTGCCAGCAGTAAACCGGGGGAGCAGTACTTC
CDR3 protein: CASSKPGEQYF
D gene: -
clone size: -
V gene: TRBV6-5
J gene: TRBJ2-7

CDR3 DNA: TGTGCCAGCAGCAAAGTGGCAGGTAGAAATTGGTACGAGCAGTACTTC
CDR3 protein: CASSKVAGRNWYEQYF
D gene: -
clone size: -
V gene: TRBV21-1
J gene: TRBJ2-7

CDR3 DNA: TGCAGTGCTAGTCTAAGAAATAGCAATCAGCCCCAGCATTTT
CDR3 protein: CSASLRNSNQPQHF
D gene: -
clone size: -
V gene: TRBV20-1
J gene: TRBJ1-5

CDR3 DNA: TGTGCCAGCAGTCTCATCCTTATTAGCGGGAGCGTCTACGAGCAGTACTTC
CDR3 protein: CASSLILISGSVYEQYF
D gene: TRBD2
clone size: -
V gene: TRBV28
J gene: TRBJ2-7

CDR3 DNA: TGTGCCACCAGTGTCTCTAGCGGCAACTACAATGAGCAGTTCTTC
CDR3 protein: CATSVSSGNYNEQFF
D gene: TRBD2
clone size: once
V gene: TRBV24-1
J gene: TRBJ2-1

CDR3 DNA: TGTGCCAGCAGCATGCCCGGGAGTCCTAACTATGGCTACACCTTC
CDR3 protein: CASSMPGSPNYGYTF
D gene: -
clone size: -
V gene: TRBV5-5
J gene: TRBJ1-2

CDR3 DNA: TGCAGCGTTGTGGCCAGCTCTGGGGCCAACGTCCTGACTTTC
CDR3 protein: CSVVASSGANVLTF
D gene: -
clone size: -
V gene: TRBV29-1
J gene: TRBJ2-6

CDR3 DNA: TGTGCCAGCAGGAGGCAGCACTACGAGCAGTACTTC
CDR3 protein: CASRRQHYEQYF
D gene: -
clone size: -
V gene: TRBV6-5
J gene: TRBJ2-7

CDR3 DNA: TGCGCCAGCAGCCAAACACCGGGACTAGTCCAAGAGACCCAGTACTTC
CDR3 protein: CASSQTPGLVQETQYF
D gene: TRBD2
clone size: -
V gene: TRBV4-1
J gene: TRBJ2-5

CDR3 DNA: TGTGCCAGCAGCTCAGGGACAGGGGAAAGTGAAAAACTGTTTTTT
CDR3 protein: CASSSGTGESEKLFF
D gene: TRBD1
clone size: once
V gene: TRBV11-3
J gene: TRBJ1-4

CDR3 DNA: TGTGCCAGCAGCAACCCCCGAATGGGGACAGATACGCAGTATTTT
CDR3 protein: CASSNPRMGTDTQYF
D gene: -
clone size: -
V gene: TRBV21-1
J gene: TRBJ2-3

CDR3 DNA: TGTGCCTGGAGTGTTTTCGGACGGCGCGGCACTGAAGCTTTCTTT
CDR3 protein: CAWSVFGRRGTEAFF
D gene: -
clone size: few
V gene: TRBV30
J gene: TRBJ1-1

CDR3 DNA: TGCGCCAGCAGCTTGTTAGGTACAACCCGAAACACTGAAGCTTTCTTT
CDR3 protein: CASSLLGTTRNTEAFF
D gene: -
clone size: -
V gene: TRBV5-1
J gene: TRBJ1-1

CDR3 DNA: TGTGCCAGCAGCTTAACCGGTGGCGGGAGACCCAACGAGCAGTACTTC
CDR3 protein: CASSLTGGGRPNEQYF
D gene: TRBD2
clone size: -
V gene: TRBV7-2
J gene: TRBJ2-7

CDR3 DNA: TGCGCCAGCAGCTTGGGTGTAGGGGCCGAGCAGTACTTC
CDR3 protein: CASSLGVGAEQYF
D gene: -
clone size: -
V gene: TRBV5-1
J gene: TRBJ2-7

CDR3 DNA: TGTGCCAGCTCACCACCAAACAGGGCGGAGAACACTGAAGCTTTCTTT
CDR3 protein: CASSPPNRAENTEAFF
D gene: -
clone size: -
V gene: TRBV18
J gene: TRBJ1-1

CDR3 DNA: TGTGCCTGGAGTGGGCAACGCACAGATACGCAGTATTTT
CDR3 protein: CAWSGQRTDTQYF
D gene: -
clone size: once
V gene: TRBV30
J gene: TRBJ2-3

CDR3 DNA: TGTGCCAGCAGCTTAGCGGGACAGGGTTATGAGCAGTACTTC
CDR3 protein: CASSLAGQGYEQYF
D gene: TRBD1
clone size: once
V gene: TRBV7-2
J gene: TRBJ2-7

CDR3 DNA: TGCAGCGTTGACAGGGCCCCCTATGGCTACACCTTC
CDR3 protein: CSVDRAPYGYTF
D gene: -
clone size: once
V gene: TRBV29-1
J gene: TRBJ1-2

CDR3 DNA: TGTGCCAGCAGCGTAGGAACCAGCGGGAGTATGATCCCCTACAATGAGCAGTTCTTC
CDR3 protein: CASSVGTSGSMIPYNEQFF
D gene: TRBD2
clone size: -
V gene: TRBV9
J gene: TRBJ2-1

CDR3 DNA: TGTGCCAGCAGCAAACAGGGGGCGAGTTTCACTGAAGCTTTCTTT
CDR3 protein: CASSKQGASFTEAFF
D gene: TRBD1
clone size: -
V gene: TRBV7-3
J gene: TRBJ1-1

CDR3 DNA: TGTGCCAGCGGGACAGGGGCCGCGAACACCGGGGAGCTGTTTTTT
CDR3 protein: CASGTGAANTGELFF
D gene: TRBD1
clone size: -
V gene: TRBV25-1
J gene: TRBJ2-2

CDR3 DNA: TGTGCCAGCAGTTCCGAACAGGGATACGAGCAGTACTTC
CDR3 protein: CASSSEQGYEQYF
D gene: -
clone size: once
V gene: TRBV27
J gene: TRBJ2-7

CDR3 DNA: TGTGCCAGCAATTTCAATGGGGACGTCAACGAGCAGTACTTC
CDR3 protein: CASNFNGDVNEQYF
D gene: -
clone size: -
V gene: TRBV6-5
J gene: TRBJ2-7

CDR3 DNA: TGTGCCAGCTGCCCCGGACAGGGAAGGAACACTGAAGCTTTCTTT
CDR3 protein: CASCPGQGRNTEAFF
D gene: TRBD1
clone size: once
V gene: TRBV11-3
J gene: TRBJ1-1

CDR3 DNA: TGTGCCAGCTCAGCGACAGGAATCAACACTGAAGCTTTCTTT
CDR3 protein: CASSATGINTEAFF
D gene: -
clone size: -
V gene: TRBV18
J gene: TRBJ1-1

CDR3 DNA: TGTGCCATCAGTGAGCCCGCGGGGGTTAGCTCCTACGAGCAGTACTTC
CDR3 protein: CAISEPAGVSSYEQYF
D gene: TRBD2
clone size: -
V gene: TRBV10-3
J gene: TRBJ2-7

CDR3 DNA: TGTGCCAGCACCACCGTTACTAGCGGCACAGATACGCAGTATTTT
CDR3 protein: CASTTVTSGTDTQYF
D gene: TRBD2
clone size: -
V gene: TRBV27
J gene: TRBJ2-3

CDR3 DNA: TGTGCCAGCAGCAGCCGGGCCAGCAATCAGCCCCAGCATTTT
CDR3 protein: CASSSRASNQPQHF
D gene: -
clone size: -
V gene: TRBV7-8
J gene: TRBJ1-5

CDR3 DNA: TGTGCCATCAAGCTGGGGTCTAGCTACGAGCAGTACTTC
CDR3 protein: CAIKLGSSYEQYF
D gene: -
clone size: -
V gene: TRBV10-3
J gene: TRBJ2-7

CDR3 DNA: TGCGCCAGCAGCTTGGTCCAGGGGGCGGGTAACTATGGCTACACCTTC
CDR3 protein: CASSLVQGAGNYGYTF
D gene: TRBD1
clone size: -
V gene: TRBV5-1
J gene: TRBJ1-2

CDR3 DNA: TGTGCCAGCAGCTTACTCACTGAAGCTTTCTTT
CDR3 protein: CASSLLTEAFF
D gene: -
clone size: -
V gene: TRBV11-2
J gene: TRBJ1-1

CDR3 DNA: TGTGCCAGCAGCTTGTGGGGGGCTGGAAACACCATATATTTT
CDR3 protein: CASSLWGAGNTIYF
D gene: -
clone size: -
V gene: TRBV11-3
J gene: TRBJ1-3

CDR3 DNA: TGTGCCAGCAAGGGGGGGACCGGGGAGCTGTTTTTT
CDR3 protein: CASKGGTGELFF
D gene: -
clone size: -
V gene: TRBV27
J gene: TRBJ2-2

CDR3 DNA: TGTGCCAGCAGGAAGCGGGAGGGACGGGAGACCCAGTACTTC
CDR3 protein: CASRKREGRETQYF
D gene: TRBD2
clone size: -
V gene: TRBV28
J gene: TRBJ2-5

CDR3 DNA: TGTGCCACCTCGACGAGTGCTAGCGGTGAAAGAAATGAGCAGTTCTTC
CDR3 protein: CATSTSASGERNEQFF
D gene: TRBD2
clone size: once
V gene: TRBV24-1
J gene: TRBJ2-1

CDR3 DNA: TGTGCCAGCAGCTTATTCGGGGGACAAGAGACCCAGTACTTC
CDR3 protein: CASSLFGGQETQYF
D gene: -
clone size: -
V gene: TRBV11-3
J gene: TRBJ2-5

CDR3 DNA: TGTGCCAGCAGCTTCTTAGGGGGTTATTATGGCTACACCTTC
CDR3 protein: CASSFLGGYYGYTF
D gene: -
clone size: -
V gene: TRBV28
J gene: TRBJ1-2

CDR3 DNA: TGTGCCAGCAGCTCCGGACAGGGCCCAGATACGCAGTATTTT
CDR3 protein: CASSSGQGPDTQYF
D gene: TRBD1
clone size: -
V gene: TRBV7-2
J gene: TRBJ2-3

CDR3 DNA: TGTGCCAGCAGACGGACAGGGACGTACGAGCAGTACTTC
CDR3 protein: CASRRTGTYEQYF
D gene: TRBD1
clone size: -
V gene: TRBV6-5
J gene: TRBJ2-7

CDR3 DNA: TGTGCCAGTAGTATACTGGGACAGGGGCCGGGAGATACGCAGTATTTT
CDR3 protein: CASSILGQGPGDTQYF
D gene: TRBD1
clone size: -
V gene: TRBV19
J gene: TRBJ2-3

CDR3 DNA: TGTGCCAGCAGCCCTAGACAGGGCTTGTTCGCCAATCAGCCCCAGCATTTT
CDR3 protein: CASSPRQGLFANQPQHF
D gene: TRBD1
clone size: -
V gene: TRBV4-2
J gene: TRBJ1-5

CDR3 DNA: TGTGCTAGTGGTTGGGACCTTCTGGGACAGCTTCGCTATGGCTACACCTTC
CDR3 protein: CASGWDLLGQLRYGYTF
D gene: TRBD1
clone size: -
V gene: TRBV12-5
J gene: TRBJ1-2

CDR3 DNA: TGTGCCAGTAGTCCGAGGGACAGCTCCTACAATGAGCAGTTCTTC
CDR3 protein: CASSPRDSSYNEQFF
D gene: TRBD1
clone size: -
V gene: TRBV19
J gene: TRBJ2-1